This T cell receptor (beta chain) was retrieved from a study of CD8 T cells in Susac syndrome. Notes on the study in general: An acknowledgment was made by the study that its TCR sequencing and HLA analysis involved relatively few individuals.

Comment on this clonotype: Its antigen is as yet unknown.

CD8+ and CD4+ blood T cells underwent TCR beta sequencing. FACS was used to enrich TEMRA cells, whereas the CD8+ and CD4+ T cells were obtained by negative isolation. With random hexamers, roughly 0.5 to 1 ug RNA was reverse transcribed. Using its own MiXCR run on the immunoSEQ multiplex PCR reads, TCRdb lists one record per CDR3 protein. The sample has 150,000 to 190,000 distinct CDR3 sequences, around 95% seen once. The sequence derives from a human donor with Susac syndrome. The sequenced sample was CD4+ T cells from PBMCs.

The CDR3 here is CSAREGTGGIGYTF. The CDR3 DNA follows: TGCAGTGCTAGAGAAGGGACAGGGGGCATCGGCTACACCTTC. V gene TRBV20-1 combines with J gene TRBJ1-2, with 12 positions matching TRBD1. After removal of 0 bases from V and 8 bases from J, the junction contained 4 bases not matched to a gene. The germline V gene has CDR1 DFQATT and CDR2 SNEGSKA (reference sequence). The CDR3 is 14 residues long.